The clone carrying this T cell receptor beta chain was recorded at least ten times. Preparation of the TCRbeta library involved a method that used unique molecular identifiers. MiXCR was run by TCRdb on the PCR reads, yielding one entry per CDR3 protein. In the table there are 200,000 to 250,000 distinct CDR3 sequences, 6.5% to 9% of which are singletons. The V gene's germline CDR1 is SGHRS and CDR2 YFSETQ. The CDR3 loop spans 13 amino acids. V was pared by 2 bases and J by 10 bases, with 7 bases of the junction left unmatched. This specimen comes from a study of T-cell reconstitution after alpha-beta-depleted transplantation in children.

The sequenced sample was PBMCs, mostly from graft donor cells, obtained 180 days after TCRalphabeta/CD19-depleted stem cell transplant. This chain links TRBV5-1 with TRBJ1-2, with 8 nucleotides matching TRBD1. This TCR was sampled from a male patient aged 10-17 years who had a stem cell transplant for acute lymphoblastic leukemia, so the T cells may come from the graft donor. The DNA of the CDR3 is TGCGCCAGCAGCTTCGGACAGGGCCGGGCCTACACCTTC. Protein sequence: CASSFGQGRAYTF.